One sample yielded the 8 T cell receptor beta chains listed below, sequenced in a study of blood T cell repertoires in COVID-19. Sequencing used immunoSEQ multiplex PCR; TCRdb keeps in-frame clones, though not all of them. The sample lists approximately 150,000 clones, more than 75% occurring once. Sequencing was carried out using peripheral blood. These receptors all stem from a man in his forties or fifties with acute or convalescent COVID-19.

CDR3 in amino acids: CASSYLGVSGANVLTF. The CDR3 DNA follows: TGCGCCAGCAGCTACCTAGGTGTCTCTGGGGCCAACGTCCTGACTTTC. The chain uses TRBV5-1 and TRBJ2-6; D call uncertain. CDR1 and CDR2 from the germline V gene are SGHRS and YFSETQ. V lost 3 bases and J lost 0, with 10 bases in between. This CDR3 has 16 residues.

This clone appeared a single time. The chain combines TRBV15 with TRBJ1-1, with D tentatively TRBD1 (6 bases). The CDR3 totals 15 residues. Deletions cut 0 bases from V and 5 bases from J, with 13 bases between. Germline V gives CDR1 LNHNV, CDR2 YYDKDF (reference sequence). CDR3 sequence reads: CATSRDGGGRTEAFF. CDR3 coding DNA: TGTGCCACCAGCAGAGATGGGGGGGGCAGGACTGAAGCTTTCTTT.

The chain links TRBV6-5 to TRBJ2-7, with TRBD2 matching 12 bases. The CDR3 sequence is 15 residues long. The ends lost 5 bases at V and 2 bases at J; junction bases unmatched: 4. Per the germline V gene, CDR1 is MNHEY and CDR2 is SVGAGI. The CDR3 nucleotides are TGTGCCAGCAGTAGGGGACTAGCGGGCGCCTACGAGCAGTACTTC. This codes for CASSRGLAGAYEQYF.

Here the CDR3 reads CASSTLQGYEQFF. CDR3 nucleotide sequence: TGTGCCAGCAGTACCCTACAGGGCTATGAGCAGTTCTTC. The chain combines TRBV6-5 with TRBJ2-1, with D possibly TRBD1 on 6 matching bases. The V gene lost 5 bases and the J gene lost 8 bases, with 13 bases spanning the gap. Germline V CDR1 and CDR2: MNHEY, SVGAGI. This CDR3 has 13 amino acids.

The genes are TRBV7-6 and TRBJ1-1, with D possibly matching TRBD1 (5 bases). There are 16 residues in the CDR3. V was cut by 0 bases and J by 0 bases, with 11 bases left in between. Germline-derived CDR1 and CDR2 are SGHVS and FNYEAQ. CDR3 nucleotide sequence: TGTGCCAGCAGCTTAGCATCTACAGGTCTGAACACTGAAGCTTTCTTT. Amino acid sequence: CASSLASTGLNTEAFF.

The rearrangement uses TRBV10-3 and TRBJ1-3, with D hard to call. Trimming pared 2 bases from V and 0 bases from J, leaving 8 bases between. CDR1 is ENHRY, CDR2 SYGVKD, per germline. The CDR3 runs 15 residues. The CDR3, as DNA: TGTGCCATCAGTGAGACCGGGAGCTCTGGAAACACCATATATTTT. This encodes CAISETGSSGNTIYF.

The chain carries TRBV6-4 and TRBJ2-2; a possible D gene is TRBD2 (5 bases). The CDR3 contains 15 residues. Trimming left V 7 bases short and J 0 bases short, with 12 bases between. From germline, CDR1 is MRHNA and CDR2 SNTAGT. The CDR3 nucleotides are TGTGCCAGCACCGCCGAGGGCACGAACACCGGGGAGCTGTTTTTT. It specifies CASTAEGTNTGELFF.

The CDR3 region is CAITTDSSGNTIYF. The CDR3 region has the DNA TGTGCCATCACCACGGACAGCTCTGGAAACACCATATATTTT. V gene TRBV10-3 combines with J gene TRBJ1-3, with D possibly being TRBD1 (6 bases). CDR1 and CDR2 (germline): ENHRY, SYGVKD. V was pared by 7 bases and J by 0 bases, with 10 bases between. The CDR3 has 14 amino acids.